The rows below give T cell receptor beta chains drawn from one sample of a study of beta chain features in type 1 diabetes. Assay: immunoSEQ multiplex PCR; the TCRdb copy retains only in-frame clones and omits some. The sample yields some 400,000 clones, about 15% seen once. Input material: naive CD4+ T cells from blood. The receptors were gathered from a woman aged 18 to 35 in good health. Both conserved end residues are part of each CDR3. The D gene is left open where the match is weak. Clone size is given for some rows only: seen once, a few or many times, or a class if the clone is expanded.

CDR3 DNA: TGTGCCAGCGAAGGCGGGGATTTGGGGAAAGATACGCAGTATTTT
CDR3 protein: CASEGGDLGKDTQYF
V gene: TRBV28
clone size: .
D gene: .
J gene: TRBJ2-3

CDR3 DNA: TGTGCCAGCAGCCAGGAAGCGGGAGGGAGCGGTGAGCAGTTCTTC
CDR3 protein: CASSQEAGGSGEQFF
V gene: TRBV5-4
clone size: few
D gene: TRBD2
J gene: TRBJ2-1

CDR3 DNA: TGTGCCTGGAGTGTTTCGCGGCTAGGAAACACCATATATTTT
CDR3 protein: CAWSVSRLGNTIYF
V gene: TRBV30
clone size: few
D gene: .
J gene: TRBJ1-3

CDR3 DNA: TGTGCCATCAGGGGTGACACGTACAATGAGCAGTTCTTC
CDR3 protein: CAIRGDTYNEQFF
V gene: TRBV10-3
clone size: .
D gene: .
J gene: TRBJ2-1

CDR3 DNA: TGTGCCAGCAGCTTTTCCCTTGACAGAGACTATGGCTACACCTTC
CDR3 protein: CASSFSLDRDYGYTF
V gene: TRBV7-2
clone size: .
D gene: .
J gene: TRBJ1-2

CDR3 DNA: TGCAGCGTTCGACAGGGTAATCAGCCCCAGCATTTT
CDR3 protein: CSVRQGNQPQHF
V gene: TRBV29-1
clone size: .
D gene: TRBD1
J gene: TRBJ1-5

CDR3 DNA: TGTGCCAGCTCACCACTAGCGGGGGACCAGACCCAGTACTTC
CDR3 protein: CASSPLAGDQTQYF
V gene: TRBV18
clone size: .
D gene: TRBD2
J gene: TRBJ2-5

CDR3 DNA: TGTGCCAGCAGCTTATTTACGGGGGGCGCTCGTCTTGGGGCCAACGTCCTGACTTTC
CDR3 protein: CASSLFTGGARLGANVLTF
V gene: TRBV7-2
clone size: few
D gene: .
J gene: TRBJ2-6

CDR3 DNA: TGTGCCATCAGTGAGGGGCTACTCGAACGGACCCAGTACTTC
CDR3 protein: CAISEGLLERTQYF
V gene: TRBV10-3
clone size: few
D gene: .
J gene: TRBJ2-5

CDR3 DNA: TGTGCCAGCAGTTTACGAGACTACGAGCAGTACTTC
CDR3 protein: CASSLRDYEQYF
V gene: TRBV28
clone size: few
D gene: .
J gene: TRBJ2-7

CDR3 DNA: TGTGCCAGCAGCTTAGAGACAGGGTACACTGAAGCTTTCTTT
CDR3 protein: CASSLETGYTEAFF
V gene: TRBV7-9
clone size: .
D gene: TRBD1
J gene: TRBJ1-1

CDR3 DNA: TGTGCCAGCAGCCCCCGCCGGTACTATGGCTACACCTTC
CDR3 protein: CASSPRRYYGYTF
V gene: TRBV7-2
clone size: few
D gene: .
J gene: TRBJ1-2

CDR3 DNA: TGTGCCAGCAGCCCTCCTTCCTACGAGCAGTACTTC
CDR3 protein: CASSPPSYEQYF
V gene: TRBV7-2
clone size: .
D gene: .
J gene: TRBJ2-7

CDR3 DNA: TGTGCCAGCAGCTTCACTAGGGAGACTGAAGCTTTCTTT
CDR3 protein: CASSFTRETEAFF
V gene: TRBV7-9
clone size: few
D gene: .
J gene: TRBJ1-1

CDR3 DNA: TGCAGCGTGCAGTCCGTGTCGGGGGTCACTGAAGCTTTCTTT
CDR3 protein: CSVQSVSGVTEAFF
V gene: TRBV29-1
clone size: .
D gene: .
J gene: TRBJ1-1

CDR3 DNA: TGCAGCGTTTACGGGTCCGAACTTTATACCAATGAGCAGTTCTTC
CDR3 protein: CSVYGSELYTNEQFF
V gene: TRBV29-1
clone size: few
D gene: .
J gene: TRBJ2-1

CDR3 DNA: TGTGCCAGTAGTACCGAAAGCGGGATTCACTACAATGAGCAGTTCTTC
CDR3 protein: CASSTESGIHYNEQFF
V gene: TRBV19
clone size: few
D gene: TRBD2
J gene: TRBJ2-1

CDR3 DNA: TGTGCCAGCAATGGCGAGGGTCCTTTGAACATTCAGTACTTC
CDR3 protein: CASNGEGPLNIQYF
V gene: TRBV28
clone size: .
D gene: .
J gene: TRBJ2-4

CDR3 DNA: TGTGCCAGCAGCGTAGTACGGGGTGGGTACACTGAAGCTTTCTTT
CDR3 protein: CASSVVRGGYTEAFF
V gene: TRBV9
clone size: few
D gene: .
J gene: TRBJ1-1

CDR3 DNA: TGTGCCAGCAGGGGACTAGCGGGTTACAATGAGCAGTTCTTC
CDR3 protein: CASRGLAGYNEQFF
V gene: TRBV6-4
clone size: .
D gene: TRBD2
J gene: TRBJ2-1

CDR3 DNA: TGCGCCAGCACCCCTCGTTCTAGCGGGAGTGGCGAGCAGTACTTC
CDR3 protein: CASTPRSSGSGEQYF
V gene: TRBV5-1
clone size: .
D gene: TRBD2
J gene: TRBJ2-7

CDR3 DNA: TGTGCCAGCAGCCTCGTTCCGGGGACCCAGTACTTC
CDR3 protein: CASSLVPGTQYF
V gene: TRBV11-2
clone size: few
D gene: .
J gene: TRBJ2-5

CDR3 DNA: TGCAGCGTACGGACTAGCGGAGGGTACGAGCAGTACTTC
CDR3 protein: CSVRTSGGYEQYF
V gene: TRBV29-1
clone size: .
D gene: TRBD2
J gene: TRBJ2-7

CDR3 DNA: TGCAGCGTTGTGACTGGGGGCGGTTTAGAAGCTTTCTTT
CDR3 protein: CSVVTGGGLEAFF
V gene: TRBV29-1
clone size: .
D gene: .
J gene: TRBJ1-1

CDR3 DNA: TGCGCCAGCAGCCAAGGCCCAGGGGGCGACACTGAAGCTTTCTTT
CDR3 protein: CASSQGPGGDTEAFF
V gene: TRBV4-1
clone size: few
D gene: TRBD1
J gene: TRBJ1-1

CDR3 DNA: TGTGCCAGCAACACATGGGACTTTGGGGACTACACCTTC
CDR3 protein: CASNTWDFGDYTF
V gene: TRBV28
clone size: .
D gene: .
J gene: TRBJ1-2

CDR3 DNA: TGTGCCAGCTCACCCGATACGGACAGGGGCTATGGCTACACCTTC
CDR3 protein: CASSPDTDRGYGYTF
V gene: TRBV18
clone size: few
D gene: TRBD1
J gene: TRBJ1-2

CDR3 DNA: TGTGCCTGGGGTAGAACAGATACGCAGTATTTT
CDR3 protein: CAWGRTDTQYF
V gene: TRBV30
clone size: .
D gene: .
J gene: TRBJ2-3

CDR3 DNA: TGCGCCAGCAGCTTCCAGGCCGATAACTATGGCTACACCTTC
CDR3 protein: CASSFQADNYGYTF
V gene: TRBV5-1
clone size: .
D gene: .
J gene: TRBJ1-2

CDR3 DNA: TGTGCCAGCAGCGTGTCCGCAGGGAGGGGAGAGACCCAGTACTTC
CDR3 protein: CASSVSAGRGETQYF
V gene: TRBV9
clone size: .
D gene: TRBD2
J gene: TRBJ2-5

CDR3 DNA: TGTGCCCGCCTACCTTCGGACTCCTACGAGCAGTACTTC
CDR3 protein: CARLPSDSYEQYF
V gene: TRBV9
clone size: few
D gene: .
J gene: TRBJ2-7

CDR3 DNA: TGTGCCAGCAGCTCGACAAGCCGCGTTTACTCCTACGAGCAGTACTTC
CDR3 protein: CASSSTSRVYSYEQYF
V gene: TRBV7-2
clone size: .
D gene: .
J gene: TRBJ2-7

CDR3 DNA: TGTGCGACGGAGGGCACCTCCGAGGTGGCTTTCTTT
CDR3 protein: CATEGTSEVAFF
V gene: TRBV11-1
clone size: few
D gene: .
J gene: TRBJ1-1

CDR3 DNA: TGCGCCAGCAGCCGGACTAGCGGGATCAACTTCTACAATGAGCAGTTCTTC
CDR3 protein: CASSRTSGINFYNEQFF
V gene: TRBV4-1
clone size: .
D gene: TRBD2
J gene: TRBJ2-1

CDR3 DNA: TGCAGCGCGAGGACAGGGGCTGGAAACACCATATATTTT
CDR3 protein: CSARTGAGNTIYF
V gene: TRBV29-1
clone size: .
D gene: TRBD1
J gene: TRBJ1-3

CDR3 DNA: TGTGCCAGCAGTTTAAGGGGGGGCGTGGAGACCCAGTACTTC
CDR3 protein: CASSLRGGVETQYF
V gene: TRBV28
clone size: .
D gene: .
J gene: TRBJ2-5

CDR3 DNA: TGTGCCAGCAGCTTGGACGGGACAGGGAGACCCTACAATGAGCAGTTCTTC
CDR3 protein: CASSLDGTGRPYNEQFF
V gene: TRBV11-2
clone size: .
D gene: TRBD1
J gene: TRBJ2-1

CDR3 DNA: TGTGCCAGCAGAGAAAGTAGCGGACAAGCTTTCTTT
CDR3 protein: CASRESSGQAFF
V gene: TRBV28
clone size: .
D gene: .
J gene: TRBJ1-1

CDR3 DNA: TGTGCCAGCGTTATAGCGGGAGGGCCTCGAGAGCAGTACTTC
CDR3 protein: CASVIAGGPREQYF
V gene: TRBV28
clone size: few
D gene: TRBD2
J gene: TRBJ2-7

CDR3 DNA: TGTGCCAGCAGCCGCCCACCCTCGTCGGGAGGCACTGAAGCTTTCTTT
CDR3 protein: CASSRPPSSGGTEAFF
V gene: TRBV9
clone size: few
D gene: .
J gene: TRBJ1-1

CDR3 DNA: TGTGCCAGCACGGGGATTAATGAAAAACTGTTTTTT
CDR3 protein: CASTGINEKLFF
V gene: TRBV6-1
clone size: few
D gene: .
J gene: TRBJ1-4